Listed below are T cell receptor beta chains from one sample, sequenced in a study of cytomegalovirus exposure and HLA in healthy donors. TCRdb keeps only in-frame clones here, not all; method: immunoSEQ multiplex PCR. The data contain some 180,000 clones, around 77% of them singletons. Specimen: PBMCs. The receptor set was obtained from a woman under 40 in good health and CMV-seronegative. Each CDR3 is given with its conserved first and last residue. The order of the fields is clone size, V gene, D gene, J gene, CDR3 DNA, CDR3 protein. D genes are given only for firm matches. Expanded clones are given a class, and other clones once, few, many or no size at all.

size: -; V: TRBV27; D: -; J: TRBJ1-6; DNA: TGTGCCAGCAGTTTGATAAGGGGTACTTCACCCCTCCACTTT; CDR3: CASSLIRGTSPLHF
size: -; V: TRBV2; D: -; J: TRBJ2-7; DNA: TGTGCCAGCAGCTCAACTTACTACGAGCAGTACTTC; CDR3: CASSSTYYEQYF
size: -; V: TRBV4-2; D: TRBD2; J: TRBJ2-7; DNA: TGTGCCAGCAGCCAAGATCTAGGGGAGACTAGCGGGAGATATAGGTCCACCTACGAGCAGTACTTC; CDR3: CASSQDLGETSGRYRSTYEQYF
size: -; V: TRBV28; D: -; J: TRBJ2-7; DNA: TGTGCCAGCAGTCCCCGGACGTCACAGGGGGGGAAGCAGTACTTC; CDR3: CASSPRTSQGGKQYF
size: few; V: TRBV5-1; D: -; J: TRBJ1-1; DNA: TGCGCCAGCAATGTAGAGATGAACACTGAAGCTTTCTTT; CDR3: CASNVEMNTEAFF
size: -; V: TRBV18; D: -; J: TRBJ1-1; DNA: TGTGCCAGCTCACCGAGTGGTCTCACTGAAGCTTTCTTT; CDR3: CASSPSGLTEAFF
size: -; V: TRBV6-5; D: -; J: TRBJ1-2; DNA: TGTGCCAGCAGTTACTCGGTAACAGGGAGGGATGGCTACACCTTC; CDR3: CASSYSVTGRDGYTF
size: few; V: TRBV11-2; D: TRBD1; J: TRBJ2-4; DNA: TGTGCCAGCAGCTCGCGGACAGGGAGGAACATTCAGTACTTC; CDR3: CASSSRTGRNIQYF
size: -; V: TRBV6-5; D: TRBD1; J: TRBJ2-5; DNA: TGTGCCAGCAAACAGGGACAGGGGGCGCGGGAGACCCAGTACTTC; CDR3: CASKQGQGARETQYF
size: -; V: TRBV28; D: TRBD1; J: TRBJ1-5; DNA: TGTGCCAGCAGTTTAACAGACAGGGGGCGAGGGCAGCCCCAGCATTTT; CDR3: CASSLTDRGRGQPQHF
size: few; V: TRBV2; D: TRBD1; J: TRBJ1-1; DNA: TGTGCCAGCAGTATGATCGGGGACAGGGGGACTTTCTTT; CDR3: CASSMIGDRGTFF
size: once; V: TRBV10-3; D: TRBD1; J: TRBJ1-5; DNA: TGTGCCACTAACAGGGGGGCCAATCAGCCCCAGCATTTT; CDR3: CATNRGANQPQHF
size: -; V: TRBV5-1; D: -; J: TRBJ1-2; DNA: TGCGCCAGCAGCTTGGACAGATACACCGGCTACACCTTC; CDR3: CASSLDRYTGYTF
size: -; V: TRBV27; D: TRBD1; J: TRBJ1-4; DNA: TGTGCCAGCAGATATGGACAGGGTAATGAAAAACTGTTTTTT; CDR3: CASRYGQGNEKLFF
size: once; V: TRBV2; D: -; J: TRBJ1-1; DNA: TGTGCCAGCGGGAATGACAGGTTAACTGAAGCTTTCTTT; CDR3: CASGNDRLTEAFF
size: -; V: TRBV5-5; D: -; J: TRBJ2-7; DNA: TGTGCCAGCAGCTTGTTCCCAGACAGCTCCTACGAGCAGTACTTC; CDR3: CASSLFPDSSYEQYF
size: -; V: TRBV30; D: -; J: TRBJ1-1; DNA: TGTGCCTGGAGTTCAGGCCATGCCTATGAAGCTTTCTTT; CDR3: CAWSSGHAYEAFF
size: once; V: TRBV27; D: TRBD1; J: TRBJ2-1; DNA: TGTGCCAGCAGTTTACAAGGACAGGGCTTCTACAATGAGCAGTTCTTC; CDR3: CASSLQGQGFYNEQFF
size: -; V: TRBV6-1; D: TRBD2; J: TRBJ2-1; DNA: TGTGCCAGCAAGACTAGCGGGGTCTACAATGAGCAGTTCTTC; CDR3: CASKTSGVYNEQFF
size: -; V: TRBV7-2; D: TRBD2; J: TRBJ2-4; DNA: TGTGCCAGCAGCTTAGCGGGGGGGGAAAACATTCAGTACTTC; CDR3: CASSLAGGENIQYF
size: -; V: TRBV11-1; D: -; J: TRBJ2-2; DNA: TGTGCCAGCAGTCGAAATCCCGTAAATAGAAACACCGGGGAGCTGTTTTTT; CDR3: CASSRNPVNRNTGELFF
size: -; V: TRBV21-1; D: -; J: TRBJ1-5; DNA: TGTGCCAGCAGCAAAGAGGGGACACAGGGGAATCAGCCCCAGCATTTT; CDR3: CASSKEGTQGNQPQHF
size: -; V: TRBV7-2; D: TRBD1; J: TRBJ2-1; DNA: TGTGCCAGCAGCTTTTCACAGGGGGGTGAGCAGTTCTTC; CDR3: CASSFSQGGEQFF
size: -; V: TRBV7-2; D: TRBD1; J: TRBJ1-5; DNA: TGTGCCAGCAGCGGGACAGGGGAAAGGACACAGCCCCAGCATTTT; CDR3: CASSGTGERTQPQHF
size: -; V: TRBV7-9; D: -; J: TRBJ1-1; DNA: TGTGCCAGCAGTCTCACCGGCACTGAAGCTTTCTTT; CDR3: CASSLTGTEAFF
size: few; V: TRBV7-9; D: TRBD1; J: TRBJ1-4; DNA: TGTGCCAGCAGCTACCGGGACAGGGAAAAACTGTTTTTT; CDR3: CASSYRDREKLFF
size: -; V: TRBV4-1; D: -; J: TRBJ2-7; DNA: TGCGCCAGCAGCCAAGATTTGGGGCCACGGGTCTACTTC; CDR3: CASSQDLGPRVYF
size: -; V: TRBV27; D: -; J: TRBJ2-1; DNA: TGTGCCAGCAGTTTGTACTGGAGATACAATGAGCAGTTCTTC; CDR3: CASSLYWRYNEQFF
size: once; V: TRBV5-6; D: TRBD2; J: TRBJ2-2; DNA: TGTGCCAGCAGCTCACTGGACGGGACTAGCGGGAGGACCGGGGAGCTGTTTTTT; CDR3: CASSSLDGTSGRTGELFF
size: few; V: TRBV6-6; D: -; J: TRBJ1-1; DNA: TGTGCCAGCAGTGTCTTGGCGGGTTTGAACACTGAAGCTTTCTTT; CDR3: CASSVLAGLNTEAFF
size: -; V: TRBV6-1; D: TRBD1; J: TRBJ2-7; DNA: TGTGCCATTTTCCGGACAGGGGACTACGAGCAGTACTTC; CDR3: CAIFRTGDYEQYF
size: -; V: TRBV30; D: TRBD2; J: TRBJ2-1; DNA: TGTGCCTGGGAGCGGGAGATGGGCAATGAGCAGTTCTTC; CDR3: CAWEREMGNEQFF
size: few; V: TRBV27; D: TRBD1; J: TRBJ1-5; DNA: TGTGCCAGCAGTTTACAGGGGGGATACTACAATCAGCCCCAGCATTTT; CDR3: CASSLQGGYYNQPQHF
size: few; V: TRBV7-2; D: TRBD2; J: TRBJ2-5; DNA: TGTGCCAGCAGCTTATATGGAGGACTAGGAGAGACCCAGTACTTC; CDR3: CASSLYGGLGETQYF
size: -; V: TRBV7-8; D: TRBD2; J: TRBJ2-7; DNA: TGTGCCAGCAGCCGGATCCTAGCGGGAGGTACCTACGAGCAGTACTTC; CDR3: CASSRILAGGTYEQYF
size: -; V: TRBV28; D: TRBD2; J: TRBJ2-7; DNA: TGTGCCAGCAGTTCACGGACTAGCGCCGTCTACGAGCAGTACTTC; CDR3: CASSSRTSAVYEQYF
size: few; V: TRBV13; D: TRBD1; J: TRBJ1-5; DNA: TGTGCCAGCAGCTTAGGCGTGACAGGGCCCCAGCCCCAGCATTTT; CDR3: CASSLGVTGPQPQHF
size: -; V: TRBV6-6; D: TRBD1; J: TRBJ1-2; DNA: TGTGCCAGCAGTTACCTAGGACAGGACTATGGCTACACCTTC; CDR3: CASSYLGQDYGYTF
size: once; V: TRBV6-5; D: TRBD1; J: TRBJ1-1; DNA: TGTGCCAGCAGTTACGCAGGGGGAGGCACTGAAGCTTTCTTT; CDR3: CASSYAGGGTEAFF
size: -; V: TRBV11-2; D: TRBD2; J: TRBJ2-7; DNA: TGTGCCAGCAGCTTAGAGGGACTAGAGTCCTACGAGCAGTACTTC; CDR3: CASSLEGLESYEQYF
size: -; V: TRBV27; D: -; J: TRBJ1-4; DNA: TGTGCCAGCAGTTTAAGGGGAGTGATCAAGGCGGGGGAAAAACTGTTTTTT; CDR3: CASSLRGVIKAGEKLFF
size: -; V: TRBV18; D: -; J: TRBJ2-7; DNA: TGTGCCAGCTCACCCATAGCGATCCCCTACGAGCAGTACTTC; CDR3: CASSPIAIPYEQYF
size: few; V: TRBV11-2; D: -; J: TRBJ1-3; DNA: TGTGCCAGCAGCGCCAGGGCCTCCTCTGGAAACACCATATATTTT; CDR3: CASSARASSGNTIYF
size: once; V: TRBV12-2; D: -; J: TRBJ1-2; DNA: TGTGCAAGTCGCTCACCCTACCAAGGGACAGGGGGCCAACTACGCTATGGCTACACCTTC; CDR3: CASRSPYQGTGGQLRYGYTF
size: once; V: TRBV7-9; D: -; J: TRBJ2-1; DNA: TGTGCCAGCAGCTTAGAGTCTGGCCTAGCCAATGAGCAGTTCTTC; CDR3: CASSLESGLANEQFF
size: -; V: TRBV18; D: -; J: TRBJ1-2; DNA: TGTGCCAGCTCACCACAAAAGGGGGAGAACTATGGCTACACCTTC; CDR3: CASSPQKGENYGYTF
size: -; V: TRBV5-8; D: -; J: TRBJ1-2; DNA: TGTTCCAGCAGCTTGCTGGCCGCGCGAGCGAACTATGGCTACACCTTC; CDR3: CSSSLLAARANYGYTF
size: -; V: TRBV6-5; D: TRBD2; J: TRBJ2-7; DNA: TGTGCCAGCAGTCCGCGGGGGGCTACCTACGAGCAGTACTTC; CDR3: CASSPRGATYEQYF
size: -; V: TRBV28; D: -; J: TRBJ1-1; DNA: TGTGCCAGCAGTTTAGAGGCCATGAACACTGAAGCTTTCTTT; CDR3: CASSLEAMNTEAFF
size: -; V: TRBV28; D: TRBD1; J: TRBJ1-1; DNA: TGTGCCAGCAGTTTCGGGACAGGGCAGAACACTGAAGCTTTCTTT; CDR3: CASSFGTGQNTEAFF
size: -; V: TRBV19; D: TRBD1; J: TRBJ1-2; DNA: TGTGCCAGTAGTCCCTGGACAGGGCTCTATGGCTACACCTTC; CDR3: CASSPWTGLYGYTF
size: -; V: TRBV4-2; D: TRBD2; J: TRBJ2-2; DNA: TGTGCCAGCAGCCAATCAGCGGGGGACACCGGGGAGCTGTTTTTT; CDR3: CASSQSAGDTGELFF
size: -; V: TRBV10-3; D: -; J: TRBJ1-3; DNA: TGTGGAATACAGGGCTCTGGAAACACCATATATTTT; CDR3: CGIQGSGNTIYF
size: -; V: TRBV11-1; D: -; J: TRBJ2-1; DNA: TGTGCCAGCAGCTCCCCTCGCTCCTACAATGAGCAGTTCTTC; CDR3: CASSSPRSYNEQFF
size: few; V: TRBV2; D: TRBD1; J: TRBJ1-3; DNA: TGTGCCAGCACAAAGGACAGGGGGAACGCTGGAAACACCATATATTTT; CDR3: CASTKDRGNAGNTIYF
size: -; V: TRBV5-1; D: TRBD2; J: TRBJ2-1; DNA: TGCGCCAGCAGCCTAATAGCGGGGGGTTCCTACAATGAGCAGTTCTTC; CDR3: CASSLIAGGSYNEQFF
size: -; V: TRBV2; D: -; J: TRBJ2-7; DNA: TGTGCCAGCAGTGAAGTCAGTAAACCCTACGAGCAGTACTTC; CDR3: CASSEVSKPYEQYF
size: few; V: TRBV7-9; D: TRBD1; J: TRBJ1-1; DNA: TGTGCCAGCAGCTCACCCTACAGGGGAAATTTGAGCACTGAAGCTTTCTTT; CDR3: CASSSPYRGNLSTEAFF
size: -; V: TRBV9; D: TRBD2; J: TRBJ2-2; DNA: TGTGCCAGCAGCCTACGGACTAGCGGGGGTACCGGGGAGCTGTTTTTT; CDR3: CASSLRTSGGTGELFF